This TCR beta chain was identified during a study of tumor and adjacent non-tumor tissue in lung cancer. Study-level findings and limits: Compared with tumor, normal lung showed significantly lower TCR diversity.

A modified ARM-PCR protocol with three rounds of nested PCR amplified TCRbeta. MiXCR, applied by TCRdb to the multiplex PCR reads, yields one record per CDR3 protein. This sample has 90,000 to 100,000 distinct CDR3 sequences, with roughly 78% found just once. About this clonotype: What it recognizes is unknown. A read error may account for a junction end that differs from germline.

No cell sorting was done before RNA was extracted from the tissue. This non-tumor lung sample came from over 3 cm beyond the tumor edge. This CDR3 has 13 residues. Germline V gives CDR1 MNHNY, CDR2 SVGAGI (reference sequence). The V and J genes are TRBV6-6 and TRBJ2-1; TRBD1 might be the D (5 bases). Sample: distant non-tumor lung tissue. The sequence derives from a man aged 55-75 years with small cell lung cancer. This CDR3 reads CASSPGLYNEQLF. The DNA of the CDR3 is TGTGCAAGCAGTCCAGGGCTCTACAATGAGCAGCTCTTC.